A selection of T cell receptor beta chains follows, all from one sample in a study of long-term antiretroviral therapy in people with HIV. Here immunoSEQ multiplex PCR was the method, and the copy in TCRdb shows in-frame clones only, minus some. The profile shows about 24,000 clones, approximately 95% of them singletons. Material: unsorted PBMCs, obtained 4.9 years after starting antiretroviral therapy. Receptors originate from a woman in her 50s with HIV. The CDR3 runs from the conserved cysteine through the conserved F or W. D genes are given only for firm matches.

NA TRBJ2-5 TRBV28 15 CASSPEQGGLETQYF TGTGCCAGCAGTCCCGAACAGGGTGGATTAGAGACCCAGTACTTC
TRBD2 TRBJ2-5 TRBV7-9 19 CASSPGLAGGADIAETQYF TGTGCCAGCAGCCCGGGACTAGCGGGAGGCGCGGATATTGCTGAGACCCAGTACTTC
TRBD1 TRBJ2-1 TRBV30 14 CAWMRAGGVNEQFF TGTGCCTGGATGAGGGCAGGGGGCGTCAATGAGCAGTTCTTC
TRBD1 TRBJ1-1 TRBV6-6 14 CASTTGGGATEAFF TGTGCCAGCACGACAGGGGGGGGAGCTACTGAAGCTTTCTTT
TRBD2 TRBJ2-3 TRBV19 14 CASSASGSTDTQYF TGTGCCAGTAGTGCTAGCGGGAGCACAGATACGCAGTATTTT
TRBD2 TRBJ2-3 TRBV9 18 CASSAGTSGRAAGDTQYF TGTGCCAGCAGCGCCGGGACTAGCGGGAGGGCCGCGGGAGATACGCAGTATTTT
NA TRBJ1-5 TRBV19 16 CASSIHQGTGNQPQHF TGTGCCAGTAGTATTCATCAGGGTACGGGCAATCAGCCCCAGCATTTT
NA TRBJ2-7 TRBV4-1 16 CASSQNSDEGLYEQYF TGCGCCAGCAGCCAAAACAGCGATGAGGGTTTGTACGAGCAGTACTTC
TRBD2 TRBJ2-1 TRBV4-3 16 CASSQGGGSGRYGQFF TGCGCCAGCAGCCAAGGCGGCGGTAGCGGGAGATATGGGCAGTTCTTC
TRBD2 TRBJ2-1 TRBV18 17 CASSPPGTSGRENEQFF TGTGCCAGCTCACCACCCGGGACTAGCGGGAGGGAGAATGAGCAGTTCTTC
TRBD1 TRBJ2-7 TRBV5-1 13 CASSDNRGNEQYF TGCGCCAGCAGCGACAACAGGGGGAACGAGCAGTACTTC
NA TRBJ2-3 TRBV28 14 CASSRTVSTDTQYF TGTGCCAGCAGTAGGACAGTAAGCACAGATACGCAGTATTTT
NA TRBJ2-5 TRBV5-1 13 CASSGSFLETQYF TGCGCCAGCAGCGGGAGTTTTCTAGAGACCCAGTACTTC
TRBD2 TRBJ2-1 TRBV2 15 CASGEGLAGGVEQFF TGTGCCAGCGGAGAGGGACTAGCGGGAGGGGTTGAGCAGTTCTTC
NA TRBJ1-3 TRBV11-3 13 CASSLNPGNTIYF TGTGCCAGCAGCTTAAATCCAGGAAACACCATATATTTT
TRBD2 TRBJ2-7 TRBV15 16 CATSRGPFSSGVEQYF TGTGCCACCAGCAGGGGCCCGTTTTCTAGCGGGGTCGAGCAGTACTTC
NA TRBJ2-7 TRBV15 17 CATSREVSTGGAYEQYF TGTGCCACCAGCAGAGAGGTCAGCACAGGGGGGGCCTACGAGCAGTACTTC
NA TRBJ1-2 TRBV4-2 15 CASSQAPPGGDGYTF TGTGCCAGCAGCCAAGCCCCCCCGGGAGGGGATGGCTACACCTTC
NA TRBJ2-5 TRBV5-1 15 CASSLGGADGETQYF TGCGCCAGCAGCTTGGGGGGCGCGGATGGAGAGACCCAGTACTTC
NA TRBJ1-5 TRBV19 16 CASSIDSVGYFQPQHF TGTGCCAGTAGTATAGATTCGGTAGGGTATTTTCAGCCCCAGCATTTT
TRBD1 TRBJ2-7 TRBV5-4 18 CASSINRPTGGAGYEQYF TGTGCCAGCAGCATAAACCGGCCCACAGGGGGCGCGGGCTACGAGCAGTACTTC
NA TRBJ2-5 TRBV6-6 11 CASSWAETQYF TGTGCCAGCAGTTGGGCGGAGACCCAGTACTTC